This TCR beta chain was sequenced during a study of shared clonotypes between healthy human individuals. About the study: CD4 naive and memory got three plates each, CD8 naive two, CD8 memory one. Study-level results: Unshared clonotypes carried lower generation probabilities than those common to all four donors. Shared across a few donors were roughly 5% of the naive CD4 clonotypes.

Using immunoSEQ multiplex PCR, the repertoire was profiled, and TCRdb retains in-frame clones only, with some absent. The data show around 2.1 million clones, with 90% to 97% seen just once and approximately 0.13% held by the top ten. Germline values: CDR1 SGHDT, CDR2 YYEEEE. This CDR3 contains 14 residues. V shed 0 bases, J shed 7 bases, and the junction held 1 base outside the gene matches. Of note for this clone: Its antigen is not known.

The sequencing sample was made of naive CD4+ T cells sorted from blood. Subset meaning: CD45RA+ positively selected. This clonotype was sampled from a man aged 18 to 35 in good health. The chain couples TRBV5-6 to TRBJ2-4, with TRBD2 matching 10 bases. The CDR3, as DNA: TGTGCCAGCAGCTTGGTGGGACTAGCGAACATTCAGTACTTC. It yields the protein CASSLVGLANIQYF.